The 25 T cell receptor beta chains in this list originate from one sample, sequenced in a study of cytomegalovirus exposure and HLA in healthy donors (dated by TCRdb to 2015 to 2018). The library was built by means of the immunoSEQ multiplex PCR assay. The multiplex PCR relied on a mix of 60 forward primers for TCR Vbeta segments and 13 reverse primers for TCR Jbeta segments. TCRdb limited this immuneACCESS table to in-frame rearrangements with V and J called. A share of clones is missing; checked studies link under half to unresolved V genes, and the rest is unexplained. The sample records roughly 170,000 clones, under 90% of which are singletons. The ten largest clones represent 4% to 6% of the sample. Material for sequencing was PBMCs. Source of these receptors: a man between 18 and 35 years old in good health and CMV-seronegative.

The CDR3: CASSLQQGAVLDTQYF. The CDR3 nucleotides are TGTGCCAGTAGTCTACAACAGGGGGCCGTTTTAGATACGCAGTATTTT. The chain is built from TRBV19 and TRBJ2-3; TRBD1 agrees at 9 bases. The V and J ends lost 5 bases and 5 bases, in that order; junction bases with no gene match: 11. The CDR3 extends over 16 amino acids. Germline V gene sequence: CDR1 LNHDA, CDR2 SQIVND (reference sequence).

V and J are TRBV7-6 and TRBJ1-5; D not certain. The germline V gene has CDR1 SGHVS and CDR2 FNYEAQ. The CDR3 is 15 residues long. V shed 5 bases and J shed 11 bases, with 22 bases lying between them. The CDR3, as DNA: TGTGCCAGCAGCCCTAGCCCGGGTTGGGATATGGCCCAGCATTTT. Amino acids: CASSPSPGWDMAQHF.

The gene calls are TRBV28 and TRBJ2-7, with D uncertain. Trimming removed 3 bases at V and 2 bases at J, with 14 bases between. The length of the CDR3 is 15 residues. Germline assignment: CDR1 MDHEN and CDR2 SYDVKM. The CDR3 DNA is TGTGCCAGCAGTTTGAACAGACGGTTTCCCTACGAGCAGTACTTC. Encoded protein: CASSLNRRFPYEQYF.

The chain joins TRBV7-3 to TRBJ1-1; TRBD1 matches at 9 bases. The CDR3 is 16 amino acids. Germline values: CDR1 SGHTA, CDR2 FQGTGA. V lost 5 bases, J lost 3 bases, and 10 bases stayed unmatched. In DNA form, the CDR3 reads TGTGCCAGCAGCCTTACGGGGACAGGGCGATACACTGAAGCTTTCTTT. Translating it yields CASSLTGTGRYTEAFF.

This clone has just one count. The chain carries TRBV5-1 and TRBJ2-1; the D is unclear. CDR3 length: 13 amino acids. The V end was cut by 6 bases, the J end by 0 bases, with 7 bases between. Germline V gene data show CDR1 as SGHRS and CDR2 as YFSETQ. As DNA, the CDR3 is TGCGCCAGCACGCAGATCTCCTACAATGAGCAGTTCTTC. Its protein is CASTQISYNEQFF.

The chain employs TRBV18 and TRBJ2-1; 8 bases line up with TRBD1. Germline trimming cut 3 bases from V and 5 bases from J; bases unmatched to any gene: 9. The CDR3 is 16 residues long. From germline, CDR1 is KGHSH and CDR2 LQKENI. The DNA of the CDR3 is TGTGCCAGCTCACCTACTAGCCCGACAGGGGACAATGAGCAGTTCTTC. This sequence encodes CASSPTSPTGDNEQFF.

J is TRBJ2-5 and V is TRBV5-1; D remains unclear. There are 12 residues in the CDR3. Trimming shortened V by 0 bases and J by 5 bases, and 5 bases separated the two germline ends. Germline lookup yields CDR1 SGHRS and CDR2 YFSETQ. The CDR3 DNA is TGCGCCAGCAGCTTGGAACAGGAGACCCAGTACTTC. Its translation: CASSLEQETQYF. Combining the CDR3 with reference TRBV5-1 and TRBJ2-5 gives the whole variable domain KAGVTQTPRYLIKTRGQQVTLSCSPISGHRSVSWYQQTPGQGLQFLFEYFSETQRNKGNFPGRFSGRQFSNSRSEMNVSTLELGDSALYLCASSLEQETQYFGPGTRLLVL.

The chain carries TRBV19 and TRBJ1-2; no clear D gene. The CDR3 covers 13 residues. Germline V gene lookup returns CDR1 LNHDA and CDR2 SQIVND (reference sequence). Trimming took off 3 bases at V and 5 bases at J, with 10 bases between the two ends. DNA for the CDR3: TGTGCCAGTAGTATGATTGGAGTTTATGGCTACACCTTC. This gives the protein CASSMIGVYGYTF.

The rearrangement joins TRBV5-8 to TRBJ2-6; 7 nucleotides match TRBD1. The CDR3 covers 19 residues. V dropped 0 bases and J dropped 0; count of bases not matched to a gene: 9. The germline V gene has CDR1 SGHTS and CDR2 YDEGEE. The CDR3 protein is CASSLDRTGAYSGANVLTF. In nucleotides, the CDR3 is TGTGCCAGCAGCTTGGATCGAACAGGGGCGTACTCTGGGGCCAACGTCCTGACTTTC.

This clone was seen once. The V call is TRBV5-1, the J call TRBJ2-5, with TRBD2 matching over 9 bases. V was clipped by 0 bases and J by 3 bases; unmatched bases: 6. CDR1 SGHRS and CDR2 YFSETQ come from the germline V gene. This CDR3 spans 16 amino acids. The chain's CDR3 is CASSLEGGGEKETQYF. The DNA of the CDR3 is TGCGCCAGCAGCTTGGAAGGCGGGGGGGAGAAAGAGACCCAGTACTTC.

The V and J genes are TRBV11-3 and TRBJ1-3; the D gene is possibly TRBD1 (5 bases). Per the germline V gene, CDR1 is SGHNT and CDR2 is YENEEA. CDR3 size: 19 residues. V lost 4 bases and J lost 3, with 25 bases in between. The CDR3 region has the DNA TGTGCCAGCAGCTCTTGGGGGAGAAAAACTAGCTCCGGTGGAAACACCATATATTTT. Residues: CASSSWGRKTSSGGNTIYF. The variable domain in full, completed from reference TRBV11-3 and TRBJ1-3, reads EAGVVQSPRYKIIEKKQPVAFWCNPISGHNTLYWYLQNLGQGPELLIRYENEEAVDDSQLPKDRFSAERLKGVDSTLKIQPAELGDSAVYLCASSSWGRKTSSGGNTIYFGEGSWLTVV.

The V call is TRBV30, the J call TRBJ1-6, with a possible D match to TRBD1 (6 bases). The V gene lost 1 base and the J gene lost 10 bases, with 17 bases spanning the gap. Germline V gene data show CDR1 as GTSNPN and CDR2 as SVGIG (reference sequence). This CDR3 contains 15 residues. Here the CDR3 reads CAWSGEGGIVSPLHF. The CDR3 nucleotides are TGTGCCTGGAGTGGGGAGGGGGGGATTGTATCACCCCTCCACTTT.

This rearrangement joins TRBV10-3 to TRBJ1-1; no reliable D call. V dropped 6 bases and J dropped 1 base, with 15 bases sitting between them. The CDR3 extends over 15 amino acids. From germline, CDR1 is ENHRY and CDR2 SYGVKD. The CDR3 sequence: CAISSLAGENTEAFF. The CDR3 nucleotides read TGTGCCATCAGCTCCTTGGCCGGGGAGAACACTGAAGCTTTCTTT.

The V and J genes are TRBV5-1 and TRBJ2-7, with 7 bases matching TRBD2. Germline V gene data show CDR1 as SGHRS and CDR2 as YFSETQ. The CDR3 consists of 15 residues. V shed 3 bases, J shed 4 bases, and the junction held 10 bases outside the gene matches. The DNA of the CDR3 is TGCGCCAGCAGCTCTCTGGGACTACCCGGGTACGAGCAGTACTTC. Translating gives CASSSLGLPGYEQYF.

The chain joins TRBV25-1 to TRBJ2-2, with 10 bases fitting TRBD2. This CDR3 has 17 residues. V trimming: 5 bases; J trimming: 0 bases; junction bases outside the gene matches: 6. The V gene's germline CDR1 is MGHDK and CDR2 SYGVNS. The CDR3 spells CASSRRTSGSNTGELFF. CDR3 DNA sequence: TGTGCCAGCAGTCGTCGGACTAGCGGATCGAACACCGGGGAGCTGTTTTTT.

As regards this clone: This same CDR3 is encoded by further DNA sequences in the sample. This chain uses TRBV11-3 with TRBJ1-1, with D unclear. Germline lookup yields CDR1 SGHNT and CDR2 YENEEA. The CDR3 has 13 amino acids. V shed 3 bases and J shed 4 bases, with 9 bases lying between them. The CDR3 loop is CASSFGVVTEAFF. The CDR3 DNA is TGTGCCAGCAGCTTCGGGGTCGTCACTGAAGCTTTCTTT.

The chain employs TRBV5-5 and TRBJ1-2, with TRBD1 matching 7 bases. V gave up 0 bases and J gave up 6 bases; unmatched junction bases: 2. The germline gives CDR1 SGHKS, CDR2 YYEKEE (reference sequence). The CDR3 consists of 13 residues. Here the CDR3 DNA reads TGTGCCAGCAGCTTGGGCACAGGGGATGGCTACACCTTC. This encodes CASSLGTGDGYTF.

The J gene is TRBJ1-3, the V gene TRBV27; possible D gene TRBD1, 5 bases. V lost 4 bases and J 0 bases, leaving 10 bases between the germline ends. The CDR3 is 15 amino acids. Looked up from germline, CDR1 is MNHEY and CDR2 is SMNVEV (reference sequence). The CDR3 spells CASSSRGGSGNTIYF. The DNA for the CDR3 is TGTGCCAGCAGTTCCCGCGGGGGCTCTGGAAACACCATATATTTT.

The genes are TRBV7-2 and TRBJ2-3; a possible D gene is TRBD1 (5 bases). The CDR3 is 13 amino acids. Trimming took off 1 base at V and 10 bases at J, with 12 bases between the two ends. Germline-derived CDR1 and CDR2 are SGHTA and FQGNSA. The CDR3 sequence is CASSLEASRAQYF. CDR3 nucleotides: TGTGCCAGCAGCTTAGAGGCAAGCAGGGCGCAGTATTTT.

This rearrangement joins TRBV6-5 to TRBJ2-7; TRBD1 agrees at 8 bases. From germline, CDR1 is MNHEY and CDR2 SVGAGI. The CDR3 has 14 residues. Trimming cost V 4 bases and J 7 bases; bases outside gene matches: 9. The CDR3 DNA follows: TGTGCCAGCAGTTCACCAGGGGGCGTGGGGGAGCAGTACTTC. Translating gives CASSSPGGVGEQYF.

The V and J genes are TRBV9 and TRBJ2-1; D is perhaps TRBD1 (6 bases). Trimming took off 1 base at V and 8 bases at J, with 10 bases between the two ends. This CDR3 contains 13 residues. Germline CDR1 and CDR2: SGDLS and YYNGEE. CDR3 amino acids: CASSVTGKDEQFF. The DNA of the CDR3 is TGTGCCAGCAGCGTAACAGGGAAAGATGAGCAGTTCTTC.

The genes are TRBV5-1 and TRBJ2-1; 8 bases are a match to TRBD1. The CDR3 is 16 residues long. With V trimmed by 4 bases and J by 2 bases, 8 bases remained unmatched. Germline CDR1 SGHRS, CDR2 YFSETQ. CDR3 in DNA: TGCGCCAGCAGCCCCCGACAGGGGCTGACCTACAATGAGCAGTTCTTC. Translation gives CASSPRQGLTYNEQFF.

This chain uses TRBV15 with TRBJ2-1; maybe TRBD2 (5 bases). V lost 7 bases, J lost 2 bases, and 15 bases lay in between. The CDR3 consists of 15 residues. In germline, CDR1 is LNHNV, CDR2 YYDKDF (reference sequence). CDR3 protein: CATTSGVSTYNEQFF. The CDR3 DNA reads as TGTGCCACCACCTCCGGGGTTTCTACCTACAATGAGCAGTTCTTC.

V gene TRBV28 combines with J gene TRBJ1-4, with D possibly matching TRBD1 (6 bases). Germline CDR1 MDHEN, CDR2 SYDVKM. The CDR3 runs 13 residues. V shed 11 bases and J shed 5 bases, with 15 bases lying between them. The CDR3 loop reads CAAADRPNEKLFF. In DNA form, the CDR3 reads TGTGCCGCCGCGGACAGACCAAATGAAAAACTGTTTTTT.

The CDR3 is CAIARINQPQHF. The CDR3 DNA is TGTGCCATCGCGCGGATCAATCAGCCCCAGCATTTT. The chain is built from TRBV21-1 and TRBJ1-5. TRBV21-1 is shown as a pseudogene. The CDR3 is 12 amino acids.